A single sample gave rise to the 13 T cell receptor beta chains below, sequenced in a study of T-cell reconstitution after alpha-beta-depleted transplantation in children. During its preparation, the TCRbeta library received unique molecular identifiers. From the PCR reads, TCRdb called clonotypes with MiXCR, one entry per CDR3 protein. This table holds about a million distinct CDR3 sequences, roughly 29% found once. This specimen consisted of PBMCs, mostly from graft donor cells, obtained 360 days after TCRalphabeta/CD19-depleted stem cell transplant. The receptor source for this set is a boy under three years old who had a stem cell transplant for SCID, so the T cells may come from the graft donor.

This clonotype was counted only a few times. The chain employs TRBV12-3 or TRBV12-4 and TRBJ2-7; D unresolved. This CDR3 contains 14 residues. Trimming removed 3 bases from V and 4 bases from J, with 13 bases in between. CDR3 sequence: CASSFGVAGYEQYF. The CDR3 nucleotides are TGTGCCAGCAGTTTTGGAGTAGCAGGTTACGAGCAGTACTTC.

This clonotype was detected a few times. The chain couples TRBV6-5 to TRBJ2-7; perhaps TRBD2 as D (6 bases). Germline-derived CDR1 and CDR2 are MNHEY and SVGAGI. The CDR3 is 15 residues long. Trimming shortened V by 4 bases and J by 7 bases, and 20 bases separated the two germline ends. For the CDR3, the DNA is TGTGCCAGCAGTTTCGTACCGACGCCCCGGGGGGAGCAGTACTTC. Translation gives CASSFVPTPRGEQYF.

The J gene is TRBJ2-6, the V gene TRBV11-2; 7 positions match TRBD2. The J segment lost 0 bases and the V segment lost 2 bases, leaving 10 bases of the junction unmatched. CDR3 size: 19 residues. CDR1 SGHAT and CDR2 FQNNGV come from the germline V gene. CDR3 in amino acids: CASSLWAGVAGSGANVLTF. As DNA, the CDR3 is TGTGCCAGCAGCTTATGGGCGGGGGTCGCTGGCTCTGGGGCCAACGTCCTGACTTTC.

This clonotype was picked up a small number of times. The CDR3 coding sequence is TGTGCCAGCAGCTTAGCGATGACAGCCCAAGAGACCCAGTACTTC. Translating gives CASSLAMTAQETQYF. The V and J genes are TRBV7-6 and TRBJ2-5, with a weak D call TRBD1 (5 bases). Germline V lookup: CDR1 SGHVS, CDR2 FNYEAQ. Trimming removed 0 bases from V and 1 base from J, with 9 bases in between. This CDR3 has 15 residues.

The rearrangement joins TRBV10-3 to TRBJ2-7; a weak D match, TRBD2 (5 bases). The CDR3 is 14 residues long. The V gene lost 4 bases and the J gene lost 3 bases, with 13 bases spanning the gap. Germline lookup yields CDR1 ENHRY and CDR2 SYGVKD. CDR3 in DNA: TGTGCCATCAGTGGATTTGAGGGAAGCTACGAGCAGTACTTC. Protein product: CAISGFEGSYEQYF.

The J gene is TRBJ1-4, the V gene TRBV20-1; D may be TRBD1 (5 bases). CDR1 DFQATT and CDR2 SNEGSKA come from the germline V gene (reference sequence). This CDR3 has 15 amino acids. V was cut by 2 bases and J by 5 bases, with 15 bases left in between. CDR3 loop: CSARRGSQENEKLFF. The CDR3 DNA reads TGCAGTGCTAGAAGGGGATCACAGGAGAATGAAAAACTGTTTTTT.

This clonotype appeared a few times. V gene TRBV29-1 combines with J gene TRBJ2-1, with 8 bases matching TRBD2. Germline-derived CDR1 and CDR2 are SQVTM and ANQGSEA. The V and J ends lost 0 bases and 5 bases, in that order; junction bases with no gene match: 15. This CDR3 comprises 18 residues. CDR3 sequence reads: CSVEDGHWRGAVNNEQFF. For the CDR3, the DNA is TGCAGCGTTGAAGATGGCCACTGGCGGGGGGCCGTGAACAATGAGCAGTTCTTC.

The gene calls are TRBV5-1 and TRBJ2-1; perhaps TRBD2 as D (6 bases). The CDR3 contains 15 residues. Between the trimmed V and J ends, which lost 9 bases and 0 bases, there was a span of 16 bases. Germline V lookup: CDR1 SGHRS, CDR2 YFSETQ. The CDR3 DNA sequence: TGCGCCATCCCTCGACTAGGGAGCTCCTACAATGAGCAGTTCTTC. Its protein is CAIPRLGSSYNEQFF.

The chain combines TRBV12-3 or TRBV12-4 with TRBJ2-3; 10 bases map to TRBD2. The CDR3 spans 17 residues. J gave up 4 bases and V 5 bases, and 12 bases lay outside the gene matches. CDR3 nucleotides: TGTGCCAGCAGTCCGGTAGCGGGGGGTGGGGGCCCAGATACGCAGTATTTT. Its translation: CASSPVAGGGGPDTQYF.

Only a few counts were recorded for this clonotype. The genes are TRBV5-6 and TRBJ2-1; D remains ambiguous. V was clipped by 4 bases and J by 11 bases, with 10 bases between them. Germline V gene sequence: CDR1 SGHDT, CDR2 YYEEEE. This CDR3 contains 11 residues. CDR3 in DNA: TGTGCCAGCAGCGCCGGGTCGCAGCAGTTCTTC. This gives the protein CASSAGSQQFF.

The CDR3 region has the DNA TGTGCCATCAGTGAGCCCCCCGGGTGGGGGAAGGGCGCAGATACGCAGTATTTT. Translated, it gives CAISEPPGWGKGADTQYF. This chain links TRBV10-3 with TRBJ2-3; D tentatively fits TRBD1 or TRBD2 (5 bases each). Trimming removed 2 bases from V and 4 bases from J, with 22 bases in between. The CDR3 totals 18 residues. Looked up from germline, CDR1 is ENHRY and CDR2 is SYGVKD.

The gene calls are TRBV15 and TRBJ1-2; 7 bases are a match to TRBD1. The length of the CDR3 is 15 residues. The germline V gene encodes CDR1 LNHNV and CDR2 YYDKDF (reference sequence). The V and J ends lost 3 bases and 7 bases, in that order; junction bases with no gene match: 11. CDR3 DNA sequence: TGTGCCACCAGCAGGCTCGGACAGGACGCACCTGGCTACACCTTC. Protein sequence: CATSRLGQDAPGYTF.

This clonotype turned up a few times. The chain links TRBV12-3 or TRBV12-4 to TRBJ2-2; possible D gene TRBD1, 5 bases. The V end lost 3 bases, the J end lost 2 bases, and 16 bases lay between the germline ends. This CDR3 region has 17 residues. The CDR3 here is CASSFPPRQINTGELFF. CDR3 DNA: TGTGCCAGCAGTTTCCCACCGAGACAGATTAACACCGGGGAGCTGTTTTTT.